Following are 6 T cell receptor beta chains from one sample sequenced in a study of regulatory T cells in long-lasting Graves disease (dated by TCRdb to the early 2020s). The time point label corresponds to: newly diagnosed GD, antithyroid drugs for less than 3 months. For both TCR sequencing and RNA sequencing, RNA was extracted from PBMCs in TRIzol. Libraries were prepared through multiplex PCR. The data were produced on an Illumina HiSeq 4000. To build TCR beta libraries, CDR3 regions were amplified by Arm-PCR using iRepertoire HTBI primers. The public sequencing data were trimmed at Q25 with fastp and processed into clonotypes with MiXCR by TCRdb, which kept only in-frame beta chains. Every distinct CDR3 protein forms one entry, paired with its most common genes and DNA. The sample records about 530,000 distinct CDR3 sequences, around 15% of which are singletons. The ten largest clones capture 25% of the sample.

Separately, the same data were catalogued under a study of T cells in Graves' hyperthyroidism and ophthalmopathy.

Here the sequenced sample was peripheral blood mononuclear cells (PBMCs), taken at new diagnosis, from a patient treated with antithyroid drugs. The receptors were gathered from a woman aged 35 to 60 with Graves disease. Donor details come from another sample of the same person, matched by shared clones.

There are a few counts of this clonotype. This sequence joins TRBV28 and TRBJ2-7, with 9 bases lining up with TRBD2. J gave up 2 bases and V 5 bases, and 7 bases lay outside the gene matches. The CDR3 loop spans 15 amino acids. Germline loops: CDR1 MDHEN, CDR2 SYDVKM. CDR3 region: CASSPMAGGAYEQYF. CDR3 in DNA: TGTGCCAGCAGTCCTATGGCGGGGGGGGCCTACGAGCAGTACTTC.

The rearrangement uses TRBV6-5 and TRBJ2-3; no definite D call. CDR3 length: 14 amino acids. Germline V lookup: CDR1 MNHEY, CDR2 SVGAGI. Trimming cost V 0 bases and J 0 bases, with 4 bases left between them. The CDR3 coding sequence is TGTGCCAGCAGTTACTCCTCGAGCACAGATACGCAGTATTTT. Translation: CASSYSSSTDTQYF.

On this clonotype: Because the CDR3 is missing its conserved closing phenylalanine or tryptophan, this is likely a read error. The chain combines TRBV5-6 with TRBJ2-5, with D possibly called TRBD1 or TRBD2 (5 bases each). This CDR3 contains 13 residues. Per the germline V gene, CDR1 is SGHDT and CDR2 is YYEEEE. Deletions cut 4 bases from V and 5 bases from J, with 12 bases between. CDR3 sequence: CASSKGTRETQYL. CDR3 in DNA: TGTGCCAGCAGCAAAGGGACCCGGGAGACCCAGTACCTC.

In regard to this clonotype: This could be a read error, since a much larger clone is one nucleotide away. The V gene is TRBV6-2 or TRBV6-3, the J gene TRBJ1-1; perhaps TRBD1 as D (6 bases). From germline, CDR1 is MNHEY and CDR2 SVGEGT. The CDR3 runs to 13 residues. V lost 6 bases and J lost 7, with 15 bases in between. The CDR3 DNA reads TGTGCCAGCAGAGCCGCACAGGGTTTTGAAGCTTTCTTT. Translated, it gives CASRAAQGFEAFF.

The rearrangement joins TRBV20-1 to TRBJ2-3; 10 bases align to TRBD2. The V and J ends lost 4 bases and 0 bases, in that order; junction bases with no gene match: 4. This CDR3 region has 15 residues. Germline V gene sequence: CDR1 DFQATT, CDR2 SNEGSKA (reference sequence). The DNA for the CDR3 is TGCAGTGCTACAGGACTAGCGGCGAGCACAGATACGCAGTATTTT. Its translation is CSATGLAASTDTQYF.

In this sample, this clonotype turned up a few times. The chain employs TRBV12-3 or TRBV12-4 and TRBJ1-6; TRBD1 might be the D (5 bases). The CDR3 is 15 residues long. V shed 5 bases and J shed 5 bases, with 13 bases lying between them. The CDR3 coding sequence is TGTGCCAGCAGTGCCCAACAGGATGATAATTCACCCCTCCACTTT. Residues: CASSAQQDDNSPLHF.